What follows is one T cell receptor beta chain and its context. Antigen unknown. It was across several immunoSEQ plates that each subset's genomic DNA was evenly split. As originally analysed: Junction-only immunoSEQ sequences carried no quality scores, so filtering differed. The protocol was immunoSEQ multiplex PCR, while the TCRdb copy is restricted to in-frame clones and leaves out a portion. The DNA gave D and trimming, while V, J and clone size come from that table. The sample yields roughly 600,000 clones, roughly 98% seen once. The sample belongs to a study of shared clonotypes between healthy human individuals. As defined, naive CD8 cells were CD45RO-negative and positively selected for CCR7, with terminally differentiated effector memory CD45RA+ cells excluded. Germline assignment: CDR1 SGHDT and CDR2 YYEEEE. The length of the CDR3 is 16 residues. V gave up 3 bases and J gave up 6 bases, with 22 bases separating them.

Points from the study as a whole: Naive subsets usually exceeded memory subsets in estimated richness. A handful of donors held 4.5% to 5% of naive CD4 clonotypes in common.

The sequencing sample was made of naive CD8+ T cells sorted from blood. This receptor was obtained from a man in his thirties or forties in good health. This chain connects TRBV5-6 to TRBJ2-7, with D possibly being TRBD1 (7 bases). In nucleotides, the CDR3 is TGTGCCAGCAGCTGGGGGGCTGACAGGGAATGGGGCGAGCAGTACTTC. Residues: CASSWGADREWGEQYF.